The sequence of this T cell receptor (beta chain) was determined in a study of blood T cell repertoires in COVID-19. Per the study methods: By means of reference gene primer amplification, nucleated cell counts were estimated. The repertoire was sequenced with immunoSEQ multiplex PCR; TCRdb's copy has only in-frame clones and lacks some. V, J and clone size reflect that table, while D and trimming were determined from the DNA. The sample lists under 300,000 clones, around 89% occurring once. Seattle cases were enrolled at active infection and followed longitudinally. V lost 7 bases, J lost 0 bases, and 13 bases lay in between. The CDR3 runs 14 residues. In germline, CDR1 is SNHLY, CDR2 FYNNEI.

The sequence was collected from a woman aged 55 to 70 with COVID-19, enrolled during active disease. V gene TRBV2 combines with J gene TRBJ2-7, with unresolved D. The source material was peripheral blood. CDR3 protein: CASNLVEFSYEQYF. DNA for the CDR3: TGTGCCAGCAACCTCGTGGAGTTCTCCTACGAGCAGTACTTC.